This T cell receptor (beta chain) was sequenced during a study of T-cell memory formation after mild COVID-19. Notes on the study in general: Contracting CD8+ clones were enriched in EMRA, CD4+ mainly in CM and EM.

Each CDR3 protein gets one entry after TCRdb re-called the 5' RACE reads with MiXCR. The top ten hold over 10% of the sample, which has some 410,000 distinct CDR3 sequences, 20% to 30% seen once. CDR3 length: 18 residues. Comment on this clonotype: Its antigen is currently unknown.

The sequenced sample was PBMCs or a T cell subset sorted from them (not recorded which). The chain is built from TRBV21-1 and TRBJ2-3; TRBD2, the D gene given by the table, was not confirmed from the DNA. TRBV21-1 is shown as a pseudogene. The sequence was obtained from an adult woman who had mild COVID-19 (a few samples of this study predate the infection). Cell type and time point are not known. The chain's CDR3 is CASSLLRESGRATDTQYF. The CDR3, as DNA: TGTGCCAGCAGCCTCCTAAGGGAAAGCGGGAGAGCCACAGATACGCAGTATTTT.